Listed here are 30 T cell receptor beta chains from one sample, sequenced in a study of PD-L1 blockade in urothelial cancer. Measured with immunoSEQ multiplex PCR; TCRdb has only the in-frame clones, and not every one. Of around 60,000 clones in the sample, about 76% were seen once. The time point is: pretreatment peripheral blood. Sequenced material: PBMCs, taken around atezolizumab (anti-PD-L1) treatment. The origin of the receptors is a man in his 70s with urothelial cancer.

This rearrangement joins TRBV2 to TRBJ2-1, with 11 nucleotides matching TRBD2. V was pared by 3 bases and J by 7 bases, with 11 bases of the junction left unmatched. The CDR3 spans 17 residues. Germline V gives CDR1 SNHLY, CDR2 FYNNEI. In DNA form, the CDR3 reads TGTGCCAGCAGTGACCCGACTAGCGGGAAGGGTATTAATGAGCAGTTCTTC. Amino acid sequence: CASSDPTSGKGINEQFF.

The rearrangement joins TRBV7-2 to TRBJ1-2, with 7 bases aligning to TRBD1. The CDR3 totals 15 residues. After removal of 0 bases from V and 5 bases from J, the junction contained 6 bases not matched to a gene. Germline V gene data show CDR1 as SGHTA and CDR2 as FQGNSA. The CDR3, as DNA: TGTGCCAGCAGCTTAGCCCCGGGACAGAAATATGGCTACACCTTC. As protein: CASSLAPGQKYGYTF. The full variable domain, in which reference TRBV7-2 and TRBJ1-2 provide the parts outside the CDR3, is GAGVSQSPSNKVTEKGKDVELRCDPISGHTALYWYRQSLGQGLEFLIYFQGNSAPDKSGLPSDRFSAERTGGSVSTLTIQRTQQEDSAVYLCASSLAPGQKYGYTFGSGTRLTVV.

The J gene is TRBJ2-3, the V gene TRBV19, with TRBD2 matching over 8 bases. The CDR3 contains 14 residues. Per germline, CDR1 LNHDA and CDR2 SQIVND (reference sequence). Losses at the gene ends were 5 bases for V and 3 bases for J; bases not matched to a gene: 4. As DNA, the CDR3 is TGTGCCAGTAGTGCGGGAGGAATGACAGATACGCAGTATTTT. Its translation is CASSAGGMTDTQYF.

The genes are TRBV29-1 and TRBJ2-1; 13 nucleotides agree with TRBD2. V gave up 4 bases and J gave up 9 bases; unmatched junction bases: 6. Germline V lookup: CDR1 SQVTM, CDR2 ANQGSEA. This CDR3 comprises 14 residues. Written as DNA, the CDR3 is TGCAGCGTTGTGGGACTAGCGGGAAGGGGTGAGCAGTTCTTC. Residues: CSVVGLAGRGEQFF.

This chain joins TRBV28 and TRBJ1-1; TRBD1 is a possible D gene (6 bases). The CDR3 consists of 15 residues. The germline CDR1 and CDR2 sequences are MDHEN and SYDVKM. V was trimmed by 4 bases and J by 0 bases, leaving 12 bases between them. The CDR3 protein is CASSSPDRLNTEAFF. Written as DNA, the CDR3 is TGTGCCAGCAGTTCCCCGGACAGATTGAACACTGAAGCTTTCTTT.

This chain uses TRBV6-1 with TRBJ2-1; 10 bases align to TRBD2. The junction had 6 bases not matched to a gene; V was cut back by 4 bases and J by 9 bases. The CDR3 runs to 14 residues. Germline V gene sequence: CDR1 MNHNS, CDR2 SASEGT. DNA of the CDR3: TGTGCCAGCAGTGCACTAGCGGGAAAAGGTGAGCAGTTCTTC. Protein sequence: CASSALAGKGEQFF.

The chain combines TRBV28 with TRBJ1-1; TRBD1 might be the D (5 bases). This CDR3 has 12 amino acids. Germline V gives CDR1 MDHEN, CDR2 SYDVKM. Trimming left V 1 base short and J 11 bases short, with 11 bases between. The CDR3 sequence: CASSLSRVRAFF. CDR3 DNA sequence: TGTGCCAGCAGTTTATCCAGGGTAAGGGCTTTCTTT.

The V and J genes are TRBV7-9 and TRBJ2-1, with TRBD2 matching over 14 bases. CDR3 length equals 19 residues. Germline V gene lookup returns CDR1 SEHNR and CDR2 FQNEAQ (reference sequence). Germline trimming cut 0 bases from V and 4 bases from J; bases unmatched to any gene: 8. The CDR3: CASSLAGTSGRKGYNEQFF. For the CDR3, the DNA is TGTGCCAGCAGCTTAGCCGGGACTAGCGGGAGAAAAGGGTACAATGAGCAGTTCTTC.

The V gene is TRBV13, the J gene TRBJ1-1; unclear D gene. Germline loops: CDR1 PRHDT, CDR2 FYEKMQ (reference sequence). Trimming pared 0 bases from V and 0 bases from J, leaving 17 bases between. There are 18 residues in the CDR3. CDR3 amino acids: CASSLGRGIRRVNTEAFF. The CDR3 DNA follows: TGTGCCAGCAGCTTAGGCCGTGGGATTAGGAGGGTGAACACTGAAGCTTTCTTT.

This chain connects TRBV1 to TRBJ2-7; the table's D gene call, TRBD2, was not cross checked with the DNA. TRBV1 is noted as a pseudogene. This CDR3 comprises 16 residues. This CDR3 is CTSSKRAREQSYEQYF. The CDR3 coding sequence is TGCACCAGCAGCAAGAGGGCTCGGGAGCAGTCCTACGAGCAGTACTTC.

This chain uses TRBV29-1 with TRBJ2-5; 10 positions match TRBD1. Germline CDR1 is SQVTM and CDR2 is ANQGSEA. V lost 6 bases, J lost 4 bases, and 8 bases stayed unmatched. This CDR3 contains 14 residues. Written as DNA, the CDR3 is TGCAGCGTCGGGGGGGGACAGGGGCTAGAGACCCAGTACTTC. Amino acids: CSVGGGQGLETQYF. The full variable domain, completed using reference TRBV29-1 and TRBJ2-5, is SAVISQKPSRDICQRGTSLTIQCQVDSQVTMMFWYRQQPGQSLTLIATANQGSEATYESGFVIDKFPISRPNLTFSTLTVSNMSPEDSSIYLCSVGGGQGLETQYFGPGTRLLVL.

This chain connects TRBV7-3 to TRBJ2-1, with D uncertain. The CDR3 runs 15 residues. Trimming cost V 2 bases and J 0 bases, with 8 bases left between them. Germline V gene lookup returns CDR1 SGHTA and CDR2 FQGTGA. CDR3 sequence reads: CASSLDSSSYNEQFF. CDR3 nucleotide sequence: TGTGCCAGCAGCTTAGACTCGAGCTCCTACAATGAGCAGTTCTTC.

The rearrangement joins TRBV19 to TRBJ1-1, with 12 bases fitting TRBD1. This CDR3 spans 15 amino acids. Germline trimming cut 9 bases from V and 5 bases from J; bases unmatched to any gene: 10. Germline lookup yields CDR1 LNHDA and CDR2 SQIVND (reference sequence). This chain's CDR3 is CASLLGQGAATEAFF. The DNA for the CDR3 is TGTGCCAGCCTTTTGGGACAGGGGGCTGCTACTGAAGCTTTCTTT.

This chain's CDR3 is CATTGAENTEAFF. The CDR3 bases are TGTGCCACCACTGGGGCGGAGAACACTGAAGCTTTCTTT. The chain joins TRBV10-3 to TRBJ1-1; D is possibly TRBD1 (5 bases). V was trimmed by 10 bases and J by 1 base, leaving 13 bases between them. Germline V gene data show CDR1 as ENHRY and CDR2 as SYGVKD. This CDR3 has 13 residues.

In this sample, this clone turned up once. The chain combines TRBV18 with TRBJ2-1; D is undetermined. Per germline, CDR1 KGHSH and CDR2 LQKENI. There are 13 residues in the CDR3. Trimming removed 6 bases from V and 6 bases from J, with 12 bases in between. In DNA form, the CDR3 reads TGTGCCAGCTCTACCATAGATCGCAATGAGCAGTTCTTC. Its protein product is CASSTIDRNEQFF.

The CDR3 DNA reads as TGTGCCTGGAGCCGGCGGTCCTACAATGAGCAGTTCTTC. Its protein product is CAWSRRSYNEQFF. J is TRBJ2-1 and V is TRBV30, with D unresolved. The CDR3 consists of 13 residues. V gave up 3 bases and J gave up 1 base, with 7 bases separating them. The germline V gene has CDR1 GTSNPN and CDR2 SVGIG (reference sequence). The full variable domain, rest sourced from reference TRBV30 and TRBJ2-1, is SQTIHQWPATLVQPVGSPLSLECTVEGTSNPNLYWYRQAAGRGLQLLFYSVGIGQISSEVPQNLSASRPQDRQFILSSKKLLLSDSGFYLCAWSRRSYNEQFFGPGTRLTVL.

This clone was picked up a small number of times. This sequence joins TRBV6-1 and TRBJ2-3; TRBD1 aligns across 8 bases. V trimming: 11 bases; J trimming: 1 base; junction bases outside the gene matches: 8. Germline V CDR1 and CDR2: MNHNS, SASEGT. This CDR3 is built from 14 residues. CDR3 loop: CAAGGRFGTDTQYF. The CDR3 DNA sequence: TGTGCCGCAGGGGGCCGTTTCGGCACAGATACGCAGTATTTT.

CDR3 bases: TGTGCCAGCAGCGGGTCTAGCGGGGTCTACGAGCAGTACTTC. It is translated as CASSGSSGVYEQYF. This sequence joins TRBV9 and TRBJ2-7, with 9 bases fitting TRBD2. CDR1 and CDR2 from the germline V gene are SGDLS and YYNGEE. Trimming took 3 bases from V and 3 from J; bases not matched to a gene: 4. CDR3 length: 14 residues.

This chain uses TRBV5-1 with TRBJ2-1; unclear D gene. This CDR3 is built from 13 residues. CDR1 and CDR2 from the germline V gene are SGHRS and YFSETQ. The V end lost 0 bases, the J end lost 6 bases, and 7 bases lay between the germline ends. The CDR3 DNA follows: TGCGCCAGCAGCTTGGGCACGGGCAATGAGCAGTTCTTC. Translated: CASSLGTGNEQFF.

This clone was recorded only once. The V and J genes are TRBV6-5 and TRBJ1-5, with TRBD1 matching 9 bases. The CDR3 has 14 amino acids. Germline V gene lookup returns CDR1 MNHEY and CDR2 SVGAGI. J lost 5 bases, V lost 4 bases, and 3 bases had no gene match. CDR3 protein: CASSSTGGHQPQHF. CDR3 DNA: TGTGCCAGCAGTTCTACAGGGGGCCATCAGCCCCAGCATTTT.

This clone occurred once. The chain links TRBV2 to TRBJ2-1; TRBD2 might be the D (5 bases). V lost 6 bases and J lost 3, with 9 bases in between. The germline V gene has CDR1 SNHLY and CDR2 FYNNEI. The CDR3 sequence is 13 residues long. CDR3 nucleotides: TGTGCCAGCAGCCTGGGAGTCTACAATGAGCAGTTCTTC. The encoded protein is CASSLGVYNEQFF.

The V and J genes are TRBV7-9 and TRBJ1-1; 10 bases line up with TRBD1. The J segment lost 4 bases and the V segment lost 8 bases, leaving 7 bases of the junction unmatched. This CDR3 comprises 14 residues. The germline gives CDR1 SEHNR, CDR2 FQNEAQ (reference sequence). This CDR3 reads CASALRQGATEAFF. In DNA form, the CDR3 reads TGTGCCAGCGCCCTTAGACAGGGGGCCACTGAAGCTTTCTTT.

The genes are TRBV19 and TRBJ1-4, with 7 bases matching TRBD1. The junction had 5 bases not matched to a gene; V was cut back by 9 bases and J by 7 bases. Looked up from germline, CDR1 is LNHDA and CDR2 is SQIVND (reference sequence). The CDR3 is 12 amino acids. CDR3 sequence (DNA): TGTGCCAGCAGGGGGGTCGGTGAAAAACTGTTTTTT. This codes for CASRGVGEKLFF.

This chain links TRBV6-1 with TRBJ2-2; 9 bases map to TRBD2. The CDR3 runs to 18 residues. Losses at the gene ends were 4 bases for V and 1 base for J; bases not matched to a gene: 10. CDR1 is MNHNS, CDR2 SASEGT, per germline. The CDR3 spells CASSVERSGSWNTGELFF. Written as DNA, the CDR3 is TGTGCCAGCAGTGTAGAGCGTAGCGGGAGCTGGAACACCGGGGAGCTGTTTTTT.

Many counts were recorded for this clone. The chain uses TRBV2 and TRBJ2-1, with D unresolved. Per germline, CDR1 SNHLY and CDR2 FYNNEI. This CDR3 has 11 residues. Between the trimmed V and J ends, which lost 6 bases and 9 bases, there was a span of 9 bases. The CDR3, as DNA: TGTGCCAGCAGCGAATTCAGTGAGCAGTTCTTC. Translation gives CASSEFSEQFF.

The CDR3 loop is CASSLVATGGSTGELFF. The CDR3, as DNA: TGTGCCAGCAGCTTAGTGGCGACAGGGGGTAGCACCGGGGAGCTGTTTTTT. The genes are TRBV11-3 and TRBJ2-2, with 9 positions matching TRBD1. The CDR3 length is 17 residues. V lost 1 base to trimming and J lost 4 bases; unmatched junction nucleotides: 7. Germline loops: CDR1 SGHNT, CDR2 YENEEA.

This chain links TRBV30 with TRBJ1-4; D might be TRBD1 (6 bases). The germline CDR1 and CDR2 sequences are GTSNPN and SVGIG (reference sequence). There are 14 residues in the CDR3. Trimming took 3 bases from V and 6 from J, leaving 14 bases between them. This chain's CDR3 is CAWRPRGQDEKLFF. DNA for the CDR3: TGTGCCTGGAGGCCTAGGGGACAAGATGAAAAACTGTTTTTT.

V and J are TRBV10-3 and TRBJ2-5; D not resolved. Trimming pared 7 bases from V and 5 bases from J, leaving 8 bases between. The CDR3 consists of 11 residues. From germline, CDR1 is ENHRY and CDR2 SYGVKD. Here the CDR3 DNA reads TGTGCCATCAAGGTGAGGGAGACCCAGTACTTC. This translates into CAIKVRETQYF.

This chain's CDR3 is CATSVFYGGGRRNIQYF. The CDR3 DNA reads TGTGCCACCAGCGTGTTTTATGGGGGCGGGAGAAGAAACATTCAGTACTTC. This chain links TRBV15 with TRBJ2-4, with TRBD2 as a possible D gene (7 bases). The V end lost 5 bases, the J end lost 6 bases, and 23 bases lay between the germline ends. The germline V gene encodes CDR1 LNHNV and CDR2 YYDKDF (reference sequence). There are 17 residues in the CDR3. Based on the CDR3 plus reference TRBV15 and TRBJ2-4, the full variable domain is DAMVIQNPRYQVTQFGKPVTLSCSQTLNHNVMYWYQQKSSQAPKLLFHYYDKDFNNEADTPDNFQSRRPNTSFCFLDIRSPGLGDTAMYLCATSVFYGGGRRNIQYFGAGTRLSVL.

This chain uses TRBV7-2 with TRBJ2-7; TRBD1 is a possible D gene (6 bases). CDR1 and CDR2 (germline): SGHTA, FQGNSA. The CDR3 covers 13 residues. The V end was cut by 5 bases, the J end by 5 bases, with 13 bases between. This CDR3 is CASSPEWGHEQYF. The CDR3 bases are TGTGCCAGCAGCCCGGAATGGGGGCACGAGCAGTACTTC.